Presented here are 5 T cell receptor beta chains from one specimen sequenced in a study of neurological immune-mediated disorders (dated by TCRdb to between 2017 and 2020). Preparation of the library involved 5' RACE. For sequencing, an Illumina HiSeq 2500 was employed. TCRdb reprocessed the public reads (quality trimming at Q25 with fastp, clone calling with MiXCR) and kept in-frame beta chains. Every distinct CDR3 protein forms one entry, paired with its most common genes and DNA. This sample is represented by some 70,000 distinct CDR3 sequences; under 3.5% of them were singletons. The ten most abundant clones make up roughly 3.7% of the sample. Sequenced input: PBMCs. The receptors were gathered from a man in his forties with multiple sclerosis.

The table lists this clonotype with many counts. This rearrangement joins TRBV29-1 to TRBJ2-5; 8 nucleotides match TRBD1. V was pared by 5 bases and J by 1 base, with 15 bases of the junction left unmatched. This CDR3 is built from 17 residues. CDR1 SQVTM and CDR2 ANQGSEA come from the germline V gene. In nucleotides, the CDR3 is TGCAGCGTTACACTAGTTCGGACAGGGACCTTCCAAGAGACCCAGTACTTC. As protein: CSVTLVRTGTFQETQYF.

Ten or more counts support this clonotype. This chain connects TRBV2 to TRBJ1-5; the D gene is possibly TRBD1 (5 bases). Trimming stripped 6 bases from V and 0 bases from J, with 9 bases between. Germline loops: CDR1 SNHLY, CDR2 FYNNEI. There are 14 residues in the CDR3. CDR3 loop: CASRAGNSNQPQHF. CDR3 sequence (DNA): TGTGCCAGCAGGGCAGGGAATAGCAATCAGCCCCAGCATTTT.

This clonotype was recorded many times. The CDR3 DNA reads as TGTGCCAGCGCCGGACAGGGGAATCAGCCCCAGCATTTT. Its protein is CASAGQGNQPQHF. The chain links TRBV2 to TRBJ1-5; 9 bases are shared with TRBD1. The CDR3 consists of 13 residues. Germline loops: CDR1 SNHLY, CDR2 FYNNEI. The trim removed 8 bases at V and 4 bases at J, leaving 3 bases unmatched.

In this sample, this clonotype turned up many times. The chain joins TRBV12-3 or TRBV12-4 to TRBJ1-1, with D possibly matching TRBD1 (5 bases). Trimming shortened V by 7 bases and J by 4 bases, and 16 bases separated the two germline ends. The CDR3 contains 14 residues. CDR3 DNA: TGTGCCAGCAAGGGGAGGGTGATTGGCACTGAAGCTTTCTTT. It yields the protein CASKGRVIGTEAFF.

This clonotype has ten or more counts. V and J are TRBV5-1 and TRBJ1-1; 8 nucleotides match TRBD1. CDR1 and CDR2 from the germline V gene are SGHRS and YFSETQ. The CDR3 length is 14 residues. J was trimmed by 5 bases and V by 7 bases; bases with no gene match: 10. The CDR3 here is CASFPQGARTEAFF. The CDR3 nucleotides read TGCGCCAGCTTTCCCCAGGGGGCGAGGACTGAAGCTTTCTTT.